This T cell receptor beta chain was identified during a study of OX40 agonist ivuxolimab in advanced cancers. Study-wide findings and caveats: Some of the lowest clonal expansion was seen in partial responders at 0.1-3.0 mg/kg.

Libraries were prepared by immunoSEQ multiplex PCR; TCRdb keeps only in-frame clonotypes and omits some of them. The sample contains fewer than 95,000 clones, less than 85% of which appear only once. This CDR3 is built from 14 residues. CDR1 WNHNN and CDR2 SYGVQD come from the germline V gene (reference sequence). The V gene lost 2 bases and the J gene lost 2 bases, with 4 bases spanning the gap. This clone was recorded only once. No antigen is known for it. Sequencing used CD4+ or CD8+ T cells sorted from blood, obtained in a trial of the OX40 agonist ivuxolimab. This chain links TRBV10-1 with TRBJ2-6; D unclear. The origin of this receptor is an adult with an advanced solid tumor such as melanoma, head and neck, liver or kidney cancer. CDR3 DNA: TGCGCCAGCAGTGAGAGAGCTGGGGCCAACGTCCTGACTTTC. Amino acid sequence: CASSERAGANVLTF.